A single sample gave rise to the 5 T cell receptor beta chains below, sequenced in a study of response to subunit inactivated influenza vaccine. TCRdb fed the RT-PCR reads into MiXCR, producing one record per CDR3 protein. The repertoire consists of roughly 500,000 distinct CDR3 sequences, with approximately 24% occurring once and the leading ten covering around 2.8%. This sample was shared with a second study, whose subject was T cells expressing NK-cell markers. In that study: Scientists made TCR beta cDNA using 5'RACE template switching with UMIs.

The source material was CD4+ T cells sorted from PBMCs, sampled approximately 12 days after vaccination. Receptors were obtained from a man in his fifties or sixties who received an inactivated influenza vaccine.

The chain uses TRBV10-3 and TRBJ2-5, with 7 bases matching TRBD2. The germline gives CDR1 ENHRY, CDR2 SYGVKD. Losses at the gene ends were 10 bases for V and 2 bases for J; bases not matched to a gene: 10. The CDR3 runs 14 residues. The CDR3 DNA sequence: TGTGCCACCTCAGGGAGGGGCGTGCAAGAGACCCAGTACTTC. Translating gives CATSGRGVQETQYF.

This clonotype was picked up a small number of times. The chain joins TRBV5-1 to TRBJ1-5; 12 positions match TRBD1. This CDR3 has 15 residues. J lost 7 bases, V lost 2 bases, and 4 bases had no gene match. The V gene's germline CDR1 is SGHRS and CDR2 YFSETQ. The chain's CDR3 is CASSLGTGGGQPQHF. In DNA form, the CDR3 reads TGCGCCAGCAGCTTAGGGACAGGGGGCGGCCAGCCCCAGCATTTT. Together with reference TRBV5-1 and TRBJ1-5, the CDR3 gives the full variable domain: KAGVTQTPRYLIKTRGQQVTLSCSPISGHRSVSWYQQTPGQGLQFLFEYFSETQRNKGNFPGRFSGRQFSNSRSEMNVSTLELGDSALYLCASSLGTGGGQPQHFGDGTRLSIL.

The chain employs TRBV6-5 and TRBJ1-2, with 9 bases aligning to TRBD1. Germline V gene lookup returns CDR1 MNHEY and CDR2 SVGAGI. The CDR3 runs 16 residues. With V trimmed by 6 bases and J by 6 bases, 14 bases remained unmatched. The CDR3 spells CASSFLDRGSLDGYTF. CDR3 nucleotides: TGTGCCAGCAGCTTCCTCGACAGGGGGTCTCTTGATGGCTACACCTTC.

This clonotype was seen only a few times. The genes are TRBV12-3 or TRBV12-4 and TRBJ1-3, with D perhaps TRBD1 (5 bases). This CDR3 has 12 amino acids. Between the trimmed V and J ends, which lost 6 bases and 12 bases, there was a span of 15 bases. The CDR3, as DNA: TGTGCCAGCAGACTTACGGGGCCCCACATATATTTT. As protein: CASRLTGPHIYF.

The rearrangement uses TRBV28 and TRBJ1-3; D not certain. Between the trimmed V and J ends, which lost 2 bases and 0 bases, there was a span of 11 bases. Germline V lookup: CDR1 MDHEN, CDR2 SYDVKM. This CDR3 has 16 amino acids. The CDR3 loop is CASSLIGQISGNTIYF. As DNA, the CDR3 is TGTGCCAGCAGTTTAATCGGCCAGATCTCTGGAAACACCATATATTTT.